Given below is one TCR beta chain in context. Antigen unknown. A second PCR, run for roughly 7 to 11 cycles, used a sample-barcoded 5' primer plus a J-beta primer mix. TCRdb reprocessed the 5' RACE reads via MiXCR and lists one record per CDR3 protein. This sample has just under 900,000 distinct CDR3 sequences, with around 26% found just once. These data originate in a study of blood T cells in healthy people across ages. Study-wide background: The template switching approach captured approximately one barcoded beta molecule for every two T cells. Findings of the study overall: When one million T cells were used, diversity estimates were thought to be underestimates. Conclusively comparing naive with antigen-experienced cells was impossible with unsorted PBMCs.

The CDR3 runs 16 residues. Germline CDR1 and CDR2: SGHAT and FQNNGV. After removal of 4 bases from V and 5 bases from J, the junction contained 7 bases not matched to a gene. Sequencing was performed on blood. The TCR was taken from a woman over 75 in good health. V usage is TRBV11-2 and J usage is TRBJ2-2; 10 positions agree with TRBD2. The DNA of the CDR3 is TGTGCCAGCAGCTCTCAGAGCGGGGGGGTTACCGGGGAGCTGTTTTTT. It yields the protein CASSSQSGGVTGELFF.